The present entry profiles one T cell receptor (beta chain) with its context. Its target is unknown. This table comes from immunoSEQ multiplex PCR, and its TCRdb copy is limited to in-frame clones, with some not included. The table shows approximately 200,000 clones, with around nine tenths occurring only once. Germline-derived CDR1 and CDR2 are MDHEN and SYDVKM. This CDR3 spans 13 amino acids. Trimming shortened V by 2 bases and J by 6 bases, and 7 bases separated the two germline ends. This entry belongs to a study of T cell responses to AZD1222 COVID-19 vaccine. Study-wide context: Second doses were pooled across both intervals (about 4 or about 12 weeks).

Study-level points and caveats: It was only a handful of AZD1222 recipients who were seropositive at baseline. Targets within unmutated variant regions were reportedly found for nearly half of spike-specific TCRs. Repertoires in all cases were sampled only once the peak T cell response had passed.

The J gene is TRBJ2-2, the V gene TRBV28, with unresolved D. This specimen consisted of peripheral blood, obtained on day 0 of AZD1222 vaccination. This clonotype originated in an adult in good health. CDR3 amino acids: CASSLQVPGELFF. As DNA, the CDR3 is TGTGCCAGCAGTTTACAGGTCCCCGGGGAGCTGTTTTTT.